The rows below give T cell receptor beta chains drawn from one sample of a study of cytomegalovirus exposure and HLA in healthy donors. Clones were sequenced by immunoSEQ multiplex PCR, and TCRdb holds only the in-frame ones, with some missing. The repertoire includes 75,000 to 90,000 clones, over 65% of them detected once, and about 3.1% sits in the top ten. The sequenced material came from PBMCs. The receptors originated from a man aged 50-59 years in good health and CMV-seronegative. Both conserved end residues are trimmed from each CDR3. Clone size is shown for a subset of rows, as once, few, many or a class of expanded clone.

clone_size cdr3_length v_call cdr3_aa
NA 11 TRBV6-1 ASLREGFRGQY
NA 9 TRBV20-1 SARAGGELF
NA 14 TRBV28 ASNSGAGVAGNTIY
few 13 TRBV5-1 ASSLAAGSTGELF
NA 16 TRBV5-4 ASSTQTSDRRNTGELF
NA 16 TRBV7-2 ASSLAGTADPTNEKLF
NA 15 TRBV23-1 ASSQSRPAPSTDTQY
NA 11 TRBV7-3 ASSSTGSSPLH
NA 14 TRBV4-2 ASSQEGGGNTDTQY
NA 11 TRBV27 ASRQIRGDTQY
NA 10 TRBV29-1 SVGQGSGEQY
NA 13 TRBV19 ASSIPLGPNYGYT
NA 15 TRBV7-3 ASSLGGRDSFADTQY
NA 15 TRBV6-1 ASSENGLSRLNSPLH
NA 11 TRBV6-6 ASGDRSYNEQF
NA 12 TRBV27 ASSLSQGGYGYT